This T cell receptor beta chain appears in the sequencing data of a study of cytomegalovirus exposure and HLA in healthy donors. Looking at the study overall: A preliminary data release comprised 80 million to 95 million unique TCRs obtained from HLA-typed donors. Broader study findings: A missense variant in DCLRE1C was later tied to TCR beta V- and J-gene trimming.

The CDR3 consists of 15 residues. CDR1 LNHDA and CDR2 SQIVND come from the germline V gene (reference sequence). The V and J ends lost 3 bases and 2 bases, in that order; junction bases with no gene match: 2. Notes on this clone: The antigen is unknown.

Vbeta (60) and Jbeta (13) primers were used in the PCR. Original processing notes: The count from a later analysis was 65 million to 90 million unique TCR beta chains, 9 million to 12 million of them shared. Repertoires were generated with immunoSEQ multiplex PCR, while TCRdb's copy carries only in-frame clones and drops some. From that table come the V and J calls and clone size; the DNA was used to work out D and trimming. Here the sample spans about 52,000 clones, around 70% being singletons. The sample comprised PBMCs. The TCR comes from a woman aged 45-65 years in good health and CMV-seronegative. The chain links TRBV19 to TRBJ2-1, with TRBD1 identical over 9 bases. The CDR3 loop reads CASSMTGGTYNEQFF. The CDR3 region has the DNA TGTGCCAGTAGTATGACAGGGGGAACCTACAATGAGCAGTTCTTC.